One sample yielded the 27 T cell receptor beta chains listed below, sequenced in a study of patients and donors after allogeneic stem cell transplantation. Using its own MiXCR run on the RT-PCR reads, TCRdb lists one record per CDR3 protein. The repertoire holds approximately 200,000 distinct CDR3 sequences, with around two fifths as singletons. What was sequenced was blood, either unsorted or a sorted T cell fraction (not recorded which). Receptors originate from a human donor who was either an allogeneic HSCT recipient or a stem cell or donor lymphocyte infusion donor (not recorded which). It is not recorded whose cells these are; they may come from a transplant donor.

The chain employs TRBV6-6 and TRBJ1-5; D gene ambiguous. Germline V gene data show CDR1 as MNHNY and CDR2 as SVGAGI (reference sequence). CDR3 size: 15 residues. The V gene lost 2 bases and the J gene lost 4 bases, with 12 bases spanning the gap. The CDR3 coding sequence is TGTGCCAGCAGTTACATAGGCGAGGTAAATCAGCCCCAGCATTTT. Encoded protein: CASSYIGEVNQPQHF.

CDR3 in DNA: TGCGCCAGCTTCCGGGACGGGGATGAGCAGTTCTTC. Encoded protein: CASFRDGDEQFF. This sequence joins TRBV5-1 and TRBJ2-1; D tentatively reads TRBD1 or TRBD2 (5 bases each). Germline V gene lookup returns CDR1 SGHRS and CDR2 YFSETQ. Trimming cost V 7 bases and J 8 bases, with 13 bases left between them. The CDR3 is made up of 12 amino acids.

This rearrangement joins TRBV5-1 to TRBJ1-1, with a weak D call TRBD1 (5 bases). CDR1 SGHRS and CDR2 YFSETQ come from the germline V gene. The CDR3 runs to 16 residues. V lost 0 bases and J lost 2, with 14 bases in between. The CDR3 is CASSLAQQGRNTEAFF. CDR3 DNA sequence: TGCGCCAGCAGCTTGGCCCAGCAGGGACGAAACACTGAAGCTTTCTTT.

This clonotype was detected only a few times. In DNA, the CDR3 is TGTGCCAGCAGCACGAGCCGGGGGATCAATGGCTACACCTTC. It specifies CASSTSRGINGYTF. V and J are TRBV9 and TRBJ1-2; TRBD1 might be the D (5 bases). The germline gives CDR1 SGDLS, CDR2 YYNGEE. The V end was cut by 4 bases, the J end by 6 bases, with 16 bases between. The CDR3 extends over 14 amino acids.

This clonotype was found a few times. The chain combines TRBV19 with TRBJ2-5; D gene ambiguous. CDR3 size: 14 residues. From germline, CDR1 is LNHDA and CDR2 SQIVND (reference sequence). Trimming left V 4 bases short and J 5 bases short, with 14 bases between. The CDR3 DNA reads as TGTGCCAGTAGTACGACCCGGAATGTGGAGACCCAGTACTTC. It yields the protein CASSTTRNVETQYF.

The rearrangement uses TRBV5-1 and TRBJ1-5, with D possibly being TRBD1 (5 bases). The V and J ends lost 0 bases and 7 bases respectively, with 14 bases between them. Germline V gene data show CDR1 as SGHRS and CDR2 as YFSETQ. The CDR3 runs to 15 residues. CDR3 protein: CASSLEGRAHQPQHF. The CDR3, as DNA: TGCGCCAGCAGCTTGGAGGGACGCGCCCACCAGCCCCAGCATTTT.

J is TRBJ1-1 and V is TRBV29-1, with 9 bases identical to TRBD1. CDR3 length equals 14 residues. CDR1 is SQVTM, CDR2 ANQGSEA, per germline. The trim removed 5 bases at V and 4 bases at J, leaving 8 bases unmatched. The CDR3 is CSVFPGTGSTEAFF. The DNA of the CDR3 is TGCAGCGTTTTTCCCGGGACAGGGAGCACTGAAGCTTTCTTT.

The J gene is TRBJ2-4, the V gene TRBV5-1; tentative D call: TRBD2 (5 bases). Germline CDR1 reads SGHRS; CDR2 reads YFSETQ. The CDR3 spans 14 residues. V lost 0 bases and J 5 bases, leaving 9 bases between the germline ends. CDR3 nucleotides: TGCGCCAGCAGCTTGGAAGGGAGCCAAAACATTCAGTACTTC. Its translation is CASSLEGSQNIQYF.

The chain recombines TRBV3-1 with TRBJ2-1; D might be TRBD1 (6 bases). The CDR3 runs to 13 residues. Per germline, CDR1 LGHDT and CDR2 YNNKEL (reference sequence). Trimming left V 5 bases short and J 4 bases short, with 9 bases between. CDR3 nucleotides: TGTGCCAGCAGCAAACAGGGTTACAATGAGCAGTTCTTC. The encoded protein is CASSKQGYNEQFF.

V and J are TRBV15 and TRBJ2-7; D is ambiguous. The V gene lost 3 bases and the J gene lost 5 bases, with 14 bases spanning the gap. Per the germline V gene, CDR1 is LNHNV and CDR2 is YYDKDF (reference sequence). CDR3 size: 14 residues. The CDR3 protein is CATSRSTVGNEQYF. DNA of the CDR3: TGTGCCACCAGCAGGTCAACGGTGGGAAACGAGCAGTACTTC.

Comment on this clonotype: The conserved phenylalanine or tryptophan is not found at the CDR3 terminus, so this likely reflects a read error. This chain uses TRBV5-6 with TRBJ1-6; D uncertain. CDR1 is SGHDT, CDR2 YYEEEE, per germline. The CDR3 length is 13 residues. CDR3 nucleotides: TGTACCAGCAGCCATCCCTATAATTCACCCCTCCACCTT. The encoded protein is CTSSHPYNSPLHL.

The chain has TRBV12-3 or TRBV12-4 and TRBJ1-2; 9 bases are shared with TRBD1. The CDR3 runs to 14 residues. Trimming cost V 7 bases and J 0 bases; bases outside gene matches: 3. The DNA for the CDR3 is TGTGCCAGCACCGACAGGGGGACTAACTATGGCTACACCTTC. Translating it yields CASTDRGTNYGYTF.

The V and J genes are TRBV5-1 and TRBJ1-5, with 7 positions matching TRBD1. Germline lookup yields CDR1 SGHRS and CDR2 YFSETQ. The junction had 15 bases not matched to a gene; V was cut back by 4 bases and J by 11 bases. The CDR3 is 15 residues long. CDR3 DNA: TGCGCCAGCAGCCGTCGGGGAGGGGGCCTCCAGGCCCAGCATTTT. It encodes CASSRRGGGLQAQHF.

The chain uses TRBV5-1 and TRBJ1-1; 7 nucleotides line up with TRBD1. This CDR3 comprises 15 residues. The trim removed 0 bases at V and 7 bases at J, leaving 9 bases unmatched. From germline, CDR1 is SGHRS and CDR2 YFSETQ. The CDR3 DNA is TGCGCCAGCAGCTTGGATTCCTGGCAGGGGGGTGAAGCTTTCTTT. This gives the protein CASSLDSWQGGEAFF.

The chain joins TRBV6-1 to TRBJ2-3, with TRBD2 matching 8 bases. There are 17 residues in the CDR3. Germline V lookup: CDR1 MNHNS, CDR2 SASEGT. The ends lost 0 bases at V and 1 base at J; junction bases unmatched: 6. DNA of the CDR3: TGTGCCAGCAGTGAAGCGCTCTTAGCGGGGCGCACAGATACGCAGTATTTT. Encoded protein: CASSEALLAGRTDTQYF.

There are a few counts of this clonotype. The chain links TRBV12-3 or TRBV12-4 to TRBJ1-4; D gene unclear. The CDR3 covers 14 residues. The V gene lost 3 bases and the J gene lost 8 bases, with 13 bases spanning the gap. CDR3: CASSFTGSQEKLFF. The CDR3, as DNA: TGTGCCAGCAGTTTCACCGGGTCTCAGGAAAAACTGTTTTTT.

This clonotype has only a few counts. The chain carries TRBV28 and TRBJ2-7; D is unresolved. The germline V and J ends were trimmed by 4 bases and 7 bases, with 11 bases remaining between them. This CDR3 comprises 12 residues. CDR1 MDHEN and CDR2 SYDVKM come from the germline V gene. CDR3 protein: CASSSHTREQYF. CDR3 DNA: TGTGCCAGCAGTTCCCACACACGGGAGCAGTACTTC.

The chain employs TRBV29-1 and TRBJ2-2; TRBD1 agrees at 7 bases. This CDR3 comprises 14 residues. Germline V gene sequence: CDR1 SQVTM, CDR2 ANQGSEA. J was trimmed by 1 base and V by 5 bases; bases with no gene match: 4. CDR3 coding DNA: TGCAGCGTTCCCGGGACAGAGAACACCGGGGAGCTGTTTTTT. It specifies CSVPGTENTGELFF.

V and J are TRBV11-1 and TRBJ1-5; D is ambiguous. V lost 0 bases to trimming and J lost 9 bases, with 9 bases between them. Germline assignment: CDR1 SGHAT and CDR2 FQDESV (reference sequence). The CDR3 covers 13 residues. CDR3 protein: CASSLALRGPQHF. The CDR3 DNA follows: TGTGCCAGCAGCTTAGCTTTGCGGGGGCCCCAGCATTTT. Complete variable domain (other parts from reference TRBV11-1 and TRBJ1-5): EAEVAQSPRYKITEKSQAVAFWCDPISGHATLYWYRQILGQGPELLVQFQDESVVDDSQLPKDRFSAERLKGVDSTLKIQPAELGDSAMYLCASSLALRGPQHFGDGTRLSIL.

CDR3 amino acids: CASSDAGTVYGYTF. The CDR3 DNA is TGTGCCAGCAGTGACGCCGGGACAGTCTATGGCTACACCTTC. V usage is TRBV6-1 and J usage is TRBJ1-2; 7 bases agree with TRBD1. Germline lookup yields CDR1 MNHNS and CDR2 SASEGT. The CDR3 loop spans 14 amino acids. After removal of 3 bases from V and 4 bases from J, the junction contained 5 bases not matched to a gene.

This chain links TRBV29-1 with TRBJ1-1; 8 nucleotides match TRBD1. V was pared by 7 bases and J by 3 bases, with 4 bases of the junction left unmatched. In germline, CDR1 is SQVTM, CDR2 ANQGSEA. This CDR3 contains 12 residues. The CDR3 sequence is CSAPGQDTEAFF. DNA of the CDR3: TGCAGCGCCCCGGGACAGGACACTGAAGCTTTCTTT.

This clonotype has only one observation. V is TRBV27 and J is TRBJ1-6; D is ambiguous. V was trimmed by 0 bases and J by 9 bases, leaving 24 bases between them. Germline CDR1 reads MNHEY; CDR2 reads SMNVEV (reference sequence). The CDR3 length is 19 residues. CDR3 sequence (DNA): TGTGCCAGCAGTTTATCGACCCCTACCAGGAGCGTCGCCTTTTCACCCCTCCACTTT. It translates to CASSLSTPTRSVAFSPLHF.

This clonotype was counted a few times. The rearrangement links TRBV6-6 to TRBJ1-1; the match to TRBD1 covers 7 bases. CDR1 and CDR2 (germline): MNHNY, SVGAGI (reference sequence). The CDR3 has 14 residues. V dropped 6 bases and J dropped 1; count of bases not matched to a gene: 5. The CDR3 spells CASSHGTANTEAFF. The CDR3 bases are TGTGCCAGCAGCCATGGGACAGCGAACACTGAAGCTTTCTTT.

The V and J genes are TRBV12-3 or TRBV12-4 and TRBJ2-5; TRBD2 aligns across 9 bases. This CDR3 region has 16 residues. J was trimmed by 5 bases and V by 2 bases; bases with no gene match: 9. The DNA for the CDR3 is TGTGCCAGCAGTTTAAGTACGGCGGGGGGGCGGGAGACCCAGTACTTC. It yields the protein CASSLSTAGGRETQYF.

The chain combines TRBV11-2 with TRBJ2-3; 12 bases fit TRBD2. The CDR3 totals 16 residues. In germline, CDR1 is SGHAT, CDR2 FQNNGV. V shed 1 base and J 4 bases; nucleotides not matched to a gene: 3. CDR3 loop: CASSLGLAGDADTQYF. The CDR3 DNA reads TGTGCCAGCAGCTTAGGACTAGCGGGGGATGCAGATACGCAGTATTTT.

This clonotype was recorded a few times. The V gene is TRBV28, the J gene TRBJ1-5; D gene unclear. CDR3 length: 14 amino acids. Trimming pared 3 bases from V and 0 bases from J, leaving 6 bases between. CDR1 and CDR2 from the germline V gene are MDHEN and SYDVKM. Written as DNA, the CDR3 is TGTGCCAGCAGTTTTAGTATTAGCAATCAGCCCCAGCATTTT. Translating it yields CASSFSISNQPQHF.

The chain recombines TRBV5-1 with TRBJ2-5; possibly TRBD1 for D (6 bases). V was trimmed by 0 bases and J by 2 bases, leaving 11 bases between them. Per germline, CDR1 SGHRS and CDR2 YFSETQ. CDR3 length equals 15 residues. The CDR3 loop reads CASSLGPTGQETQYF. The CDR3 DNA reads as TGCGCCAGCAGCTTGGGCCCGACAGGTCAAGAGACCCAGTACTTC. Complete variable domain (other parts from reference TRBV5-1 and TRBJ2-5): KAGVTQTPRYLIKTRGQQVTLSCSPISGHRSVSWYQQTPGQGLQFLFEYFSETQRNKGNFPGRFSGRQFSNSRSEMNVSTLELGDSALYLCASSLGPTGQETQYFGPGTRLLVL.